Listed here are 26 T cell receptor beta chains from one sample, sequenced in a study of shared clonotypes between healthy human individuals. CD8 cells classed as naive were CD45RO-negative and positively selected for CCR7, excluding terminally differentiated effector memory CD45RA+ cells. TCRdb's copy holds only in-frame clones and misses some; the assay was immunoSEQ multiplex PCR. This table holds fewer than 1 million clones, about 97% found once. Specimen: naive CD8+ T cells sorted from blood. These receptors were obtained from a man under 40 in good health.

The J gene is TRBJ1-1, the V gene TRBV29-1; TRBD1 might be the D (5 bases). The CDR3 is 14 amino acids. V lost 3 bases to trimming and J lost 1 base, with 12 bases between them. The V gene's germline CDR1 is SQVTM and CDR2 ANQGSEA. This chain's CDR3 is CSVDSGGWNTEAFF. For the CDR3, the DNA is TGCAGCGTTGATAGTGGGGGGTGGAACACTGAAGCTTTCTTT.

The V and J genes are TRBV5-1 and TRBJ2-7; D is possibly TRBD2 (6 bases). The CDR3 has 15 amino acids. Per germline, CDR1 SGHRS and CDR2 YFSETQ. Trimming left V 2 bases short and J 0 bases short, with 12 bases between. CDR3 bases: TGCGCCAGCAGCTTCGGATCCGGGAGCTCCTACGAGCAGTACTTC. This translates into CASSFGSGSSYEQYF.

This chain connects TRBV7-2 to TRBJ2-1; 8 nucleotides line up with TRBD2. The germline CDR1 and CDR2 sequences are SGHTA and FQGNSA. The CDR3 runs 15 residues. V dropped 6 bases and J dropped 2; count of bases not matched to a gene: 6. In DNA form, the CDR3 reads TGTGCCAGCAGACGAGGTAGCGGGACCTACAATGAGCAGTTCTTC. Its translation: CASRRGSGTYNEQFF.

The chain is built from TRBV29-1 and TRBJ2-7; no firm D call. CDR1 and CDR2 from the germline V gene are SQVTM and ANQGSEA. V lost 3 bases and J 3 bases, leaving 9 bases between the germline ends. The CDR3 extends over 12 amino acids. The DNA of the CDR3 is TGCAGCGTTGAGACGGCCGGCTACGAGCAGTACTTC. Protein product: CSVETAGYEQYF.

The V and J genes are TRBV6-5 and TRBJ2-2; 7 bases match TRBD2. Losses at the gene ends were 6 bases for V and 4 bases for J; bases not matched to a gene: 2. CDR1 is MNHEY and CDR2 is SVGAGI in the germline V gene. This CDR3 comprises 13 residues. For the CDR3, the DNA is TGTGCCAGCAGGGGGACTACCACCGGGGAGCTGTTTTTT. This gives the protein CASRGTTTGELFF.

The rearrangement joins TRBV9 to TRBJ2-7, with D perhaps TRBD1 or TRBD2 (5 bases each). Per germline, CDR1 SGDLS and CDR2 YYNGEE. V was trimmed by 1 base and J by 7 bases, leaving 12 bases between them. The CDR3 has 13 residues. The DNA for the CDR3 is TGTGCCAGCAGCGTATCGGGACGTTCTGAGCAGTACTTC. This encodes CASSVSGRSEQYF.

This chain joins TRBV29-1 and TRBJ2-7, with 10 bases matching TRBD1. Germline V lookup: CDR1 SQVTM, CDR2 ANQGSEA. V shed 6 bases, J shed 6 bases, and the junction held 8 bases outside the gene matches. The CDR3 runs 13 residues. CDR3 coding DNA: TGCAGCGTACTGACAGGGGGCTCGGGCGAGCAGTACTTC. It is translated as CSVLTGGSGEQYF.

This chain connects TRBV28 to TRBJ2-7; 7 bases line up with TRBD1. The germline V gene has CDR1 MDHEN and CDR2 SYDVKM. This CDR3 region has 16 residues. The J segment lost 2 bases and the V segment lost 5 bases, leaving 12 bases of the junction unmatched. The CDR3 DNA follows: TGTGCCAGCAGTCCGCGACAGGGTGGATACGCCTACGAGCAGTACTTC. It encodes CASSPRQGGYAYEQYF.

This clone appeared once. The chain combines TRBV5-6 with TRBJ2-7; D perhaps matches TRBD2 (5 bases). Germline V gene sequence: CDR1 SGHDT, CDR2 YYEEEE. V was trimmed by 2 bases and J by 1 base, leaving 10 bases between them. CDR3 length: 14 amino acids. This CDR3 is CASSFGVRSYEQYF. The CDR3 DNA sequence: TGTGCCAGCAGCTTCGGGGTGAGGTCCTACGAGCAGTACTTC.

The rearrangement joins TRBV13 to TRBJ2-3; D is tentatively TRBD1 or TRBD2 (6 bases each). The CDR3 contains 15 residues. The V end lost 6 bases, the J end lost 2 bases, and 15 bases lay between the germline ends. The germline V gene has CDR1 PRHDT and CDR2 FYEKMQ (reference sequence). The chain's CDR3 is CASSPRGPATDTQYF. The CDR3 nucleotides are TGTGCCAGCAGTCCCCGGGGGCCGGCCACAGATACGCAGTATTTT.

The chain couples TRBV9 to TRBJ1-2; 9 nucleotides agree with TRBD1. V trimming: 1 base; J trimming: 3 bases; junction bases outside the gene matches: 4. The germline V gene encodes CDR1 SGDLS and CDR2 YYNGEE. The CDR3 is 15 residues long. The CDR3 coding sequence is TGTGCCAGCAGCGTATCCGGGACAGGGCACTATGGCTACACCTTC. Translation: CASSVSGTGHYGYTF.

This rearrangement joins TRBV2 to TRBJ2-7; D unclear. Looked up from germline, CDR1 is SNHLY and CDR2 is FYNNEI. The V end was cut by 5 bases, the J end by 0 bases, with 11 bases between. The CDR3 is 14 amino acids. The CDR3 nucleotides read TGTGCCAGCAGTTCCCAGGCTAACTCCTACGAGCAGTACTTC. Amino acids: CASSSQANSYEQYF.

The gene calls are TRBV6-4 and TRBJ2-1; 7 nucleotides match TRBD2. CDR3 length equals 14 residues. Germline CDR1 is MRHNA and CDR2 is SNTAGT. V lost 4 bases, J lost 7 bases, and 7 bases stayed unmatched. CDR3 nucleotides: TGTGCCAGCAGTGTCGGACTAGGTACGAATGAGCAGTTCTTC. This translates into CASSVGLGTNEQFF.

The V gene is TRBV5-6, the J gene TRBJ2-5, with 8 bases fitting TRBD2. Trimming at V came to 0 bases and at J to 6 bases, leaving 4 bases not matched to a gene. This CDR3 spans 14 amino acids. Looked up from germline, CDR1 is SGHDT and CDR2 is YYEEEE. Here the CDR3 DNA reads TGTGCCAGCAGCTTGGCGGGGGGGCTGAAGACCCAGTACTTC. This encodes CASSLAGGLKTQYF.

The V and J genes are TRBV28 and TRBJ2-3; D gene uncertain. Per germline, CDR1 MDHEN and CDR2 SYDVKM. V was clipped by 3 bases and J by 0 bases, with 4 bases between them. The CDR3 sequence is 13 residues long. DNA for the CDR3: TGTGCCAGCAGTTTGGGTAGCACAGATACGCAGTATTTT. Protein product: CASSLGSTDTQYF.

This sequence joins TRBV27 and TRBJ1-5, with D possibly being TRBD1 (6 bases). CDR1 MNHEY and CDR2 SMNVEV come from the germline V gene (reference sequence). The V gene lost 3 bases and the J gene lost 2 bases, with 8 bases spanning the gap. CDR3 size: 14 residues. The CDR3 nucleotides read TGTGCCAGCAGTTTTACAGGGCGCAATCAGCCCCAGCATTTT. Protein: CASSFTGRNQPQHF.

The gene calls are TRBV11-2 and TRBJ2-1; 10 bases align to TRBD2. This CDR3 has 17 amino acids. CDR1 and CDR2 (germline): SGHAT, FQNNGV. With V trimmed by 4 bases and J by 8 bases, 14 bases remained unmatched. Written as DNA, the CDR3 is TGTGCCAGCAGCTCACCGAGGCTAGCGGGGGTTTGGGATGAGCAGTTCTTC. It is translated as CASSSPRLAGVWDEQFF.

The V call is TRBV7-6, the J call TRBJ1-1; D call uncertain. CDR1 and CDR2 (germline): SGHVS, FNYEAQ. The CDR3 contains 12 residues. With 6 bases removed from V and 1 base from J, the gap between germline ends came to 6 bases. The CDR3: CASRGQNTEAFF. The CDR3 nucleotides are TGTGCCAGCAGGGGCCAGAACACTGAAGCTTTCTTT.

This sequence joins TRBV6-1 and TRBJ2-7; D is uncertain. The CDR3 runs to 11 residues. V lost 6 bases, J lost 7 bases, and 10 bases lay in between. Per germline, CDR1 MNHNS and CDR2 SASEGT. CDR3 sequence: CASRTYWEQYF. Here the CDR3 DNA reads TGTGCCAGCAGGACATATTGGGAGCAGTACTTC.

The CDR3 spells CASSNRDLSSYNEQFF. CDR3 nucleotide sequence: TGCGCCAGCAGCAACCGGGACCTGAGCTCCTACAATGAGCAGTTCTTC. The genes are TRBV5-1 and TRBJ2-1; possibly TRBD1 or TRBD2 for D (5 bases each). The germline V gene encodes CDR1 SGHRS and CDR2 YFSETQ. CDR3 length: 16 amino acids. V was pared by 4 bases and J by 0 bases, with 14 bases between.

The J gene is TRBJ2-5, the V gene TRBV11-2; 12 bases line up with TRBD2. V lost 2 bases and J lost 1; bases outside the gene matches: 5. Germline V gives CDR1 SGHAT, CDR2 FQNNGV. This CDR3 contains 17 residues. CDR3 DNA: TGTGCCAGCAGCTTAAACCCGGGACTAGCGGGCCAAGAGACCCAGTACTTC. Translation gives CASSLNPGLAGQETQYF.

The chain links TRBV5-1 to TRBJ2-7; 9 nucleotides match TRBD2. Unmatched junction bases numbered 4, after V lost 3 bases and J lost 0 bases. The CDR3 is 15 amino acids. Germline CDR1 and CDR2: SGHRS and YFSETQ. Written as DNA, the CDR3 is TGCGCCAGCAGCTCGACTAGCGGACTCTCCTACGAGCAGTACTTC. Protein: CASSSTSGLSYEQYF.

J is TRBJ2-3 and V is TRBV5-1; 9 nucleotides line up with TRBD2. The germline CDR1 and CDR2 sequences are SGHRS and YFSETQ. V lost 0 bases to trimming and J lost 6 bases; unmatched junction nucleotides: 11. This CDR3 comprises 17 residues. The CDR3 DNA is TGCGCCAGCAGCTTGGGTGAAGTAGCGGGAGTAAGGGATACGCAGTATTTT. Residues: CASSLGEVAGVRDTQYF.

This sequence joins TRBV21-1 and TRBJ2-7. TRBV21-1 is listed as a pseudogene. The CDR3 contains 15 residues. The CDR3: CASSKATSSHYEQYF. DNA for the CDR3: TGTGCCAGCAGCAAAGCCACCTCCTCTCACTACGAGCAGTACTTC.

The chain is built from TRBV5-6 and TRBJ2-1; D may be TRBD2 (5 bases). Germline CDR1 reads SGHDT; CDR2 reads YYEEEE. This CDR3 is built from 13 residues. Trimming shortened V by 4 bases and J by 6 bases, and 11 bases separated the two germline ends. The CDR3 DNA is TGTGCCAGCAGCACTGACCTAGCCAATGAGCAGTTCTTC. Translating it yields CASSTDLANEQFF.

The rearrangement links TRBV11-2 to TRBJ1-1, with D unclear. This CDR3 is built from 12 residues. Trimming stripped 3 bases from V and 6 bases from J, with 8 bases between. From germline, CDR1 is SGHAT and CDR2 FQNNGV. CDR3 amino acids: CASSLDSPEAFF. The CDR3, as DNA: TGTGCCAGCAGCTTGGACTCCCCTGAAGCTTTCTTT.